This passage covers 26 T cell receptor beta chains from one sample sequenced in a study of Tregs in tolerant kidney transplant recipients. TCRdb keeps only in-frame clones here, not all; method: immunoSEQ multiplex PCR. Of about 100,000 clones in the sample, roughly 90% were seen once. Sequences were derived from CD4+ T cells from blood, sampled before the transplant. These receptors originate from a human donor who received a combined kidney and bone marrow transplant.

The rearrangement uses TRBV7-6 and TRBJ1-2, with 9 bases matching TRBD1. Per the germline V gene, CDR1 is SGHVS and CDR2 is FNYEAQ. This CDR3 comprises 15 residues. With 5 bases clipped from V and 4 bases from J, the junction kept 8 bases outside the gene matches. The CDR3, as DNA: TGTGCCAGCAGCCCCACAGGGGGCGCTATCTATGGCTACACCTTC. Its protein is CASSPTGGAIYGYTF.

This rearrangement joins TRBV27 to TRBJ1-4; a possible D gene is TRBD1 (5 bases). The CDR3 is made up of 13 amino acids. V was shortened by 3 bases and J by 8 bases, with 10 bases between the two germline ends. Germline-derived CDR1 and CDR2 are MNHEY and SMNVEV (reference sequence). The CDR3 spells CASSFQGVEKLFF. The CDR3 nucleotides are TGTGCCAGCAGTTTTCAGGGTGTGGAAAAACTGTTTTTT.

The chain carries TRBV7-2 and TRBJ2-7, with D unclear. Germline V gene data show CDR1 as SGHTA and CDR2 as FQGNSA. This CDR3 spans 14 amino acids. V dropped 5 bases and J dropped 0 bases, with 11 bases sitting between them. CDR3 in amino acids: CASSPYLSSYEQYF. The CDR3 coding sequence is TGTGCCAGCAGCCCGTACCTCAGCTCCTACGAGCAGTACTTC.

The chain joins TRBV2 to TRBJ1-4, with 8 bases matching TRBD1. The CDR3 runs 15 residues. V lost 3 bases and J lost 7; bases outside the gene matches: 7. Germline CDR1 reads SNHLY; CDR2 reads FYNNEI. CDR3 in amino acids: CASSEGDRGGEKLFF. The CDR3 DNA reads as TGTGCCAGCAGTGAGGGAGACAGGGGTGGTGAAAAACTGTTTTTT.

V usage is TRBV2 and J usage is TRBJ2-2; 10 bases fit TRBD2. The V segment lost 4 bases and the J segment 0 bases; nucleotides outside the gene matches: 2. Germline V gene data show CDR1 as SNHLY and CDR2 as FYNNEI. The CDR3 is 16 amino acids. The CDR3 nucleotides read TGTGCCAGCAGTGGAAGCGGGGGGGCGAACACCGGGGAGCTGTTTTTT. Its translation is CASSGSGGANTGELFF.

The chain has TRBV6-1 and TRBJ1-2, with D possibly TRBD1 on 6 matching bases. The germline V gene encodes CDR1 MNHNS and CDR2 SASEGT. The CDR3 sequence is 15 residues long. Trimming shortened V by 5 bases and J by 3 bases, and 16 bases separated the two germline ends. The CDR3 protein is CASSPQGIKDYGYTF. Here the CDR3 DNA reads TGTGCCAGCAGTCCACAGGGAATAAAGGACTATGGCTACACCTTC.

The rearrangement joins TRBV7-2 to TRBJ1-2, with 9 nucleotides matching TRBD1. The CDR3 consists of 15 residues. The V segment lost 1 base and the J segment 6 bases; nucleotides outside the gene matches: 6. In germline, CDR1 is SGHTA, CDR2 FQGNSA. CDR3 residues: CASSLGDRVFHGYTF. CDR3 DNA: TGTGCCAGCAGCTTAGGGGACAGGGTCTTCCATGGCTACACCTTC.

The V and J genes are TRBV6-4 and TRBJ2-2; TRBD2 matches at 7 bases. J was trimmed by 6 bases and V by 1 base; bases with no gene match: 5. The CDR3 extends over 15 amino acids. Germline values: CDR1 MRHNA, CDR2 SNTAGT. This CDR3 is CASSDFARGAGELFF. The CDR3 region has the DNA TGTGCCAGCAGTGACTTCGCCCGGGGGGCCGGGGAGCTGTTTTTT.

V is TRBV11-2 and J is TRBJ2-3; D gene ambiguous. V lost 5 bases, J lost 4 bases, and 19 bases lay in between. This CDR3 is built from 16 residues. In germline, CDR1 is SGHAT, CDR2 FQNNGV. The CDR3 reads CASSPLRGSPADTQYF. The CDR3 nucleotides read TGTGCCAGCAGCCCACTACGTGGGTCCCCCGCAGATACGCAGTATTTT.

The CDR3 bases are TGTGCCAGCAGTTTAAATGCGGTTATGCGGGGCTACACCTTC. Protein sequence: CASSLNAVMRGYTF. This rearrangement joins TRBV28 to TRBJ1-2, with D uncertain. Per the germline V gene, CDR1 is MDHEN and CDR2 is SYDVKM. This CDR3 spans 14 amino acids. Trimming cost V 2 bases and J 8 bases, with 15 bases left between them.

This chain connects TRBV5-6 to TRBJ2-1, with 8 bases identical to TRBD1. The CDR3 runs 13 residues. Germline V lookup: CDR1 SGHDT, CDR2 YYEEEE. V shed 2 bases, J shed 6 bases, and the junction held 1 base outside the gene matches. CDR3 sequence: CASSLTGGNEQFF. CDR3 sequence (DNA): TGTGCCAGCAGCTTAACAGGGGGCAATGAGCAGTTCTTC.

The genes are TRBV15 and TRBJ2-2; 9 nucleotides match TRBD2. The CDR3 has 17 residues. Germline lookup yields CDR1 LNHNV and CDR2 YYDKDF (reference sequence). After removal of 0 bases from V and 2 bases from J, the junction contained 4 bases not matched to a gene. The CDR3 sequence is CATSRDNLAGNTGELFF. The CDR3 nucleotides read TGTGCCACCAGCAGAGATAACCTAGCGGGAAACACCGGGGAGCTGTTTTTT.

This clone was detected many times. The chain is built from TRBV2 and TRBJ2-2; possible D gene TRBD2, 5 bases. Per germline, CDR1 SNHLY and CDR2 FYNNEI. The CDR3 loop spans 15 amino acids. Trimming stripped 3 bases from V and 1 base from J, with 9 bases between. CDR3 in amino acids: CASSDPGRNTGELFF. CDR3 nucleotides: TGTGCCAGCAGTGACCCGGGAAGGAACACCGGGGAGCTGTTTTTT.

This clone was seen only a few times. V is TRBV6-6 and J is TRBJ1-2; D not certain. V was shortened by 6 bases and J by 8 bases, with 13 bases between the two germline ends. This CDR3 spans 12 amino acids. Per the germline V gene, CDR1 is MNHNY and CDR2 is SVGAGI (reference sequence). CDR3 coding DNA: TGTGCCAGCAGGGGAGACGTTAGGGGCTACACCTTC. It translates to CASRGDVRGYTF.

This chain joins TRBV7-9 and TRBJ1-3; D might be TRBD1 (6 bases). V dropped 1 base and J dropped 1 base, with 14 bases sitting between them. Germline-derived CDR1 and CDR2 are SEHNR and FQNEAQ (reference sequence). The CDR3 has 17 residues. The CDR3 nucleotides read TGTGCCAGCAGCTTAGTAACAGGCCAGGGGTCTGGAAACACCATATATTTT. Protein: CASSLVTGQGSGNTIYF.

CDR3 loop: CASSLGGLAGGRPAFF. In DNA form, the CDR3 reads TGTGCCAGCAGCTTGGGGGGACTAGCGGGGGGCCGACCGGCGTTCTTC. The rearrangement uses TRBV5-4 and TRBJ2-1; 15 bases are a match to TRBD2. The CDR3 extends over 16 amino acids. CDR1 and CDR2 from the germline V gene are SGHNT and YYREEE (reference sequence). Germline trimming cut 0 bases from V and 15 bases from J; bases unmatched to any gene: 10.

The V gene is TRBV6-5, the J gene TRBJ1-1, with 8 bases matching TRBD1. The CDR3 runs 16 residues. Germline assignment: CDR1 MNHEY and CDR2 SVGAGI. Unmatched junction bases numbered 3, after V lost 0 bases and J lost 0 bases. The CDR3 DNA reads as TGTGCCAGCAGTTACTCCAGGACAGGGATGAACACTGAAGCTTTCTTT. Translated: CASSYSRTGMNTEAFF.

V and J are TRBV5-1 and TRBJ2-3; D is ambiguous. The CDR3 loop spans 13 amino acids. Germline V gene data show CDR1 as SGHRS and CDR2 as YFSETQ. The V and J ends lost 0 bases and 4 bases respectively, with 6 bases between them. The CDR3: CASSLDSPDTQYF. As DNA, the CDR3 is TGCGCCAGCAGCTTGGACAGTCCAGATACGCAGTATTTT.

The chain has TRBV19 and TRBJ1-1; 7 nucleotides agree with TRBD1. J lost 0 bases, V lost 9 bases, and 25 bases had no gene match. This CDR3 spans 20 amino acids. Germline V gene sequence: CDR1 LNHDA, CDR2 SQIVND (reference sequence). The CDR3 DNA sequence: TGTGCCAGCCTTCACAGGGGTGGTAGCCGACCCACCCCCATGAACACTGAAGCTTTCTTT. The encoded protein is CASLHRGGSRPTPMNTEAFF.

CDR3: CASSLAGQGHGYTF. The DNA of the CDR3 is TGTGCCAGCAGCTTAGCGGGGCAGGGTCATGGCTACACCTTC. This chain links TRBV7-2 with TRBJ1-2, with a weak D call TRBD1 (5 bases). In germline, CDR1 is SGHTA, CDR2 FQGNSA. The CDR3 is 14 amino acids. V lost 0 bases and J 6 bases, leaving 11 bases between the germline ends.

This clone was observed a single time. The V call is TRBV2, the J call TRBJ2-3, with 7 bases lining up with TRBD1. CDR1 is SNHLY and CDR2 is FYNNEI in the germline V gene. The CDR3 runs 15 residues. The V gene end was trimmed by 10 bases and the J gene end by 0 bases; junction bases not matched to a gene: 10. The CDR3 spells CATQTGDTSTDTQYF. The CDR3 DNA follows: TGTGCCACACAAACAGGGGACACAAGCACAGATACGCAGTATTTT.

The V and J genes are TRBV11-2 and TRBJ2-1, with D maybe TRBD1 (5 bases). Germline V gene data show CDR1 as SGHAT and CDR2 as FQNNGV. This CDR3 region has 14 residues. V was shortened by 1 base and J by 6 bases, with 10 bases between the two germline ends. CDR3 bases: TGTGCCAGCAGCTTAGTAGGAAGGGGCAATGAGCAGTTCTTC. This codes for CASSLVGRGNEQFF.

This chain uses TRBV10-1 with TRBJ2-1; tentative D call: TRBD1 (5 bases). V dropped 3 bases and J dropped 5 bases, with 11 bases sitting between them. CDR1 and CDR2 from the germline V gene are WNHNN and SYGVQD (reference sequence). The CDR3 totals 14 residues. CDR3 DNA: TGCGCCAGCAGTGAACCAGGGATCGACAATGAGCAGTTCTTC. Residues: CASSEPGIDNEQFF.

The chain joins TRBV15 to TRBJ1-3, with 9 bases that match TRBD1. Trimming cost V 10 bases and J 8 bases; bases outside gene matches: 9. From germline, CDR1 is LNHNV and CDR2 YYDKDF (reference sequence). CDR3 length: 13 amino acids. CDR3 coding DNA: TGTGCCATCCGCCGGGACAGGGTGGACACCATATATTTT. The encoded protein is CAIRRDRVDTIYF.

The chain uses TRBV18 and TRBJ2-1, with 7 positions matching TRBD2. This CDR3 is built from 17 residues. Germline V CDR1 and CDR2: KGHSH, LQKENI. The J segment lost 1 base and the V segment lost 3 bases, leaving 9 bases of the junction unmatched. Written as DNA, the CDR3 is TGTGCCAGCTCACCTACGGCCGGGACTACATCCTACAATGAGCAGTTCTTC. Its protein is CASSPTAGTTSYNEQFF.

The gene calls are TRBV7-2 and TRBJ2-5, with unresolved D. This CDR3 spans 13 amino acids. V shed 2 bases and J shed 1 base, with 5 bases lying between them. Germline V gives CDR1 SGHTA, CDR2 FQGNSA. The CDR3 here is CASSLNSQETQYF. In DNA form, the CDR3 reads TGTGCCAGCAGCTTAAACAGCCAAGAGACCCAGTACTTC.